Listed below are T cell receptor beta chains from one sample, sequenced in a study of cytomegalovirus exposure and HLA in healthy donors. The table came from immunoSEQ multiplex PCR; TCRdb's copy has only in-frame clones and leaves some out. The sample carries about 150,000 clones, roughly 73% recorded once. Sample: PBMCs. Every receptor here comes from a woman aged 18-29 years in good health and CMV-seronegative. Each CDR3 is given without its conserved first and last residue.

V gene,J gene,CDR3 protein
TRBV27,TRBJ2-7,ASSTPGQGVYEQY
TRBV19,TRBJ1-1,ASSIQEGTEAF
TRBV7-3,TRBJ2-5,ASSSYGPSQAQY
TRBV6-6,TRBJ2-3,ASRITLSTDTQY
TRBV5-1,TRBJ2-2,ASSPTSGRGNTGELF
TRBV28,TRBJ2-2,ASSHNRGRGGELF
TRBV6-6,TRBJ2-1,ASSYGTSGNEQF
TRBV11-3,TRBJ2-1,ASSLANEQF
TRBV12-5,TRBJ1-4,ASGSFPQGQDSEKLF
TRBV15,TRBJ1-1,ATSSTGAEAF
TRBV5-1,TRBJ2-5,ASTLIVGSYQETQY
TRBV5-1,TRBJ1-1,ASSSHRGMSTEAF
TRBV28,TRBJ2-5,ASGLDRVETQY
TRBV18,TRBJ1-2,ASSLSREGYGYT
TRBV5-1,TRBJ1-1,ASSLGDSKNTEAF
TRBV6-5,TRBJ2-5,ASSYAGAVQETQY
TRBV7-2,TRBJ2-7,ASSPGQGLYEQY
TRBV27,TRBJ2-6,ASSLTGRTNVLT
TRBV5-7,TRBJ1-6,ASSLGQGARSHSPLH
TRBV7-9,TRBJ1-2,ASSLWDRDNYGYT
TRBV18,TRBJ1-2,ASSPDRDNGYT
TRBV25-1,TRBJ2-3,ASSPKTRRDGWVDTQY
TRBV12-5,TRBJ2-5,ASRSIGETQY
TRBV2,TRBJ2-4,ASQTVAENIQY
TRBV27,TRBJ2-1,ASSFTGANEQF
TRBV11-3,TRBJ2-1,ASSRRLAGVYEQF
TRBV13,TRBJ2-3,ASSDLTDTQY
TRBV6-5,TRBJ1-4,ASSRQINEKLF
TRBV27,TRBJ2-5,ASSPSSRGQETQY
TRBV7-2,TRBJ1-6,ASSARQIYNSPLH
TRBV29-1,TRBJ2-5,SVGQTQETQY
TRBV27,TRBJ2-7,ASSGTGAVYEQY
TRBV18,TRBJ2-3,ASSPGLGGRTDTQY
TRBV7-8,TRBJ2-4,ASSLVASKSVKNIQY
TRBV19,TRBJ2-2,ASTDSGGSNTGELF
TRBV5-1,TRBJ2-2,ASSPGTNTGELF
TRBV13,TRBJ1-1,ASSAALSIGLNTEAF
TRBV6-6,TRBJ1-1,ASSYPIIGGTEAF
TRBV6-5,TRBJ1-1,ASSYSSGGLGEAF
TRBV5-4,TRBJ1-1,ASSSPGGHRSNTEAF
TRBV6-4,TRBJ1-1,ASSYAENTEAF
TRBV27,TRBJ2-1,ASSLVASNEQF
TRBV11-2,TRBJ2-3,ASSLAGGGNTPDTQY
TRBV19,TRBJ1-5,ASSDRGYNQPQH
TRBV7-6,TRBJ1-1,ASSLTGGNTEAF
TRBV19,TRBJ1-4,ASSMGQRGEKLF
TRBV19,TRBJ1-2,ASTRDRVKGYT
TRBV5-1,TRBJ2-3,ASSLPQGGGVTDTQY
TRBV7-9,TRBJ1-2,ASSLGDRSHGYT
TRBV11-2,TRBJ2-5,ASSPGSPGETQY
TRBV28,TRBJ1-5,ASSLSLSDILTGGDQPQH
TRBV7-8,TRBJ2-2,ASTHSGTVNTGELF
TRBV27,NA,ASRQGNNNEQF